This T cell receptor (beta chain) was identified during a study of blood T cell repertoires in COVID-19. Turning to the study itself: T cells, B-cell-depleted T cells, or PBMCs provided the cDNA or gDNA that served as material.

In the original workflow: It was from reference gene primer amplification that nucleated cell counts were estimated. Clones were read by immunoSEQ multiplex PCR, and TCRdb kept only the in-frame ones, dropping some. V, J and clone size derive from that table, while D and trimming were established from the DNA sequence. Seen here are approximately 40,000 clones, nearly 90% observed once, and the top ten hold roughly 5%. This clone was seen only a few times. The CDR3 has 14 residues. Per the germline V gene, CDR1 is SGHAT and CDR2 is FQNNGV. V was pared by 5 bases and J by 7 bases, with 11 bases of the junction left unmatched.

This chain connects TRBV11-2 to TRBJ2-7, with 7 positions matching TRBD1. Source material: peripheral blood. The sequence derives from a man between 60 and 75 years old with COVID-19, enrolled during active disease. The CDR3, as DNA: TGTGCCAGCAGCCCCGACAGGGTCGGGGTGGAGCAGTACTTC. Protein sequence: CASSPDRVGVEQYF.